Listed below are T cell receptor beta chains from one sample, sequenced in a study of Ad26.COV2.S vaccination and SARS-CoV-2 variants. Sequenced by immunoSEQ multiplex PCR; TCRdb stores in-frame clones only, minus some. Of 440,000 or so clones detected, around 91% appear once; the ten largest clones hold less than 4.5%. Here the sequenced sample was peripheral blood, taken in a trial of Ad26.COV2.S vaccine versus placebo. The receptor source for this set is a person between 18 and 65 years old who received the Ad26.COV2.S COVID-19 vaccine or a placebo. CDR3s include the opening cysteine and the closing phenylalanine or tryptophan. Each record gives: V gene, clone size, D gene, CDR3 protein. D genes are given only for firm matches. Only some rows state a clone size, as once, few, many or a class for expanded clones.

TRBV5-8,NA,TRBD1,CASSAGTGNGYTF
TRBV15,NA,NA,CATRRGWGNQPQHF
TRBV4-3,NA,TRBD2,CASSQESLAGGSSYNEQFF
TRBV9,NA,NA,CASSPRPVSLAKNIQYF
TRBV9,few,NA,CASSGRDLNTEAFF
TRBV28,NA,TRBD2,CASSLYGRTPTHEQYF
TRBV9,NA,NA,CASSVGNQQETQYF
TRBV7-2,once,NA,CASSLRGTSGANVLTF
TRBV2,NA,TRBD2,CASSGTRTGELFF
TRBV19,few,NA,CASSSGSVANTGELFF